Shown below are 11 T cell receptor beta chains from a single sample sequenced in a study of beta chain features in type 1 diabetes. Overall study findings and caveats: Shorter TCRB CDR3s, moderately but significantly so, were found in Type 1 diabetes patients in all four CD4+ subsets.

For these TCRs, the target antigens are not known. Every bit of the isolated RNA underwent reverse transcription, so sequencing read expressed TCRB transcripts. The repertoire was sequenced with immunoSEQ multiplex PCR; TCRdb's copy has only in-frame clones and lacks some. The table has about 660,000 clones, roughly an eighth seen once. The sample consisted of naive CD4+ T cells from blood. All receptors derive from a man between 18 and 29 years old with type 1 diabetes.

The chain joins TRBV5-6 to TRBJ1-2, with no clear D. Trimming removed 0 bases at V and 1 base at J, with 10 bases between. Germline loops: CDR1 SGHDT, CDR2 YYEEEE. The CDR3 length is 15 residues. CDR3 DNA: TGTGCCAGCAGCTTGGCTCTTAGGGATAACTATGGCTACACCTTC. It yields the protein CASSLALRDNYGYTF. Full variable domain (rest looked up from reference TRBV5-6 and TRBJ1-2): DAGVTQSPTHLIKTRGQQVTLRCSPKSGHDTVSWYQQALGQGPQFIFQYYEEEERQRGNFPDRFSGHQFPNYSSELNVNALLLGDSALYLCASSLALRDNYGYTFGSGTRLTVV.

Of note for this clone: One junction end does not reproduce the germline sequence, and a read error may be involved. The chain combines TRBV7-3 with TRBJ1-1, with a weak D call TRBD1 (6 bases). The germline V gene encodes CDR1 SGHTA and CDR2 FQGTGA. This CDR3 has 14 residues. CDR3 region: CASSPHQGTPEAFF. The CDR3 DNA reads TGTGCCAGCAGCCCTCACCAGGGGACCCCTGAAGCTTTTTTT.

The chain employs TRBV9 and TRBJ2-1; 11 bases match TRBD2. CDR3 length: 17 residues. V lost 0 bases to trimming and J lost 3 bases; unmatched junction nucleotides: 5. Germline CDR1 reads SGDLS; CDR2 reads YYNGEE. The CDR3 loop is CASSVGPGTSGYNEQFF. The DNA for the CDR3 is TGTGCCAGCAGCGTAGGCCCCGGGACTAGCGGCTACAATGAGCAGTTCTTC.

This chain connects TRBV7-9 to TRBJ1-3; possibly TRBD1 for D (6 bases). The CDR3 is 14 residues long. Deletions cut 5 bases from V and 2 bases from J, with 10 bases between. CDR1 is SEHNR and CDR2 is FQNEAQ in the germline V gene (reference sequence). DNA for the CDR3: TGTGCCAGCAGCCCTGGGACAACTGGAAACACCATATATTTT. It encodes CASSPGTTGNTIYF. Variable domain in full (rest from reference TRBV7-9 and TRBJ1-3): DTGVSQNPRHKITKRGQNVTFRCDPISEHNRLYWYRQTLGQGPEFLTYFQNEAQLEKSRLLSDRFSAERPKGSFSTLEIQRTEQGDSAMYLCASSPGTTGNTIYFGEGSWLTVV.

This chain uses TRBV5-1 with TRBJ2-2; possible D gene TRBD2, 5 bases. Germline CDR1 and CDR2: SGHRS and YFSETQ. The ends were cut back, 4 bases at V and 0 bases at J, with 10 bases in the middle. CDR3 length equals 15 residues. CDR3 region: CASSLRLTNTGELFF. CDR3 nucleotide sequence: TGCGCCAGCAGCCTCAGACTAACGAACACCGGGGAGCTGTTTTTT.

In its sample, this clone was seen a few times. J is TRBJ2-7 and V is TRBV7-9, with D unresolved. This CDR3 is built from 13 residues. V was clipped by 6 bases and J by 5 bases, with 14 bases between them. Germline CDR1 is SEHNR and CDR2 is FQNEAQ (reference sequence). This CDR3 reads CASRLPGVDEQYF. In DNA form, the CDR3 reads TGTGCCAGCAGACTCCCGGGTGTCGACGAGCAGTACTTC.

The chain is built from TRBV5-1 and TRBJ2-3; 7 positions match TRBD2. With V trimmed by 0 bases and J by 4 bases, 14 bases remained unmatched. Looked up from germline, CDR1 is SGHRS and CDR2 is YFSETQ. CDR3 length: 18 residues. The CDR3 sequence: CASSLAEKAGVAADTQYF. The CDR3 region has the DNA TGCGCCAGCAGCTTGGCCGAGAAGGCGGGAGTAGCGGCAGATACGCAGTATTTT.

This clone came up a few times. The V call is TRBV7-2, the J call TRBJ1-2; 8 bases line up with TRBD1. J was trimmed by 4 bases and V by 5 bases; bases with no gene match: 6. CDR1 is SGHTA and CDR2 is FQGNSA in the germline V gene. The CDR3 runs to 14 residues. CDR3 coding DNA: TGTGCCAGCAGCATTGACAGGGGAGGCTATGGCTACACCTTC. It encodes CASSIDRGGYGYTF. The whole variable domain, remainder taken from reference TRBV7-2 and TRBJ1-2, is GAGVSQSPSNKVTEKGKDVELRCDPISGHTALYWYRQSLGQGLEFLIYFQGNSAPDKSGLPSDRFSAERTGGSVSTLTIQRTQQEDSAVYLCASSIDRGGYGYTFGSGTRLTVV.

The chain carries TRBV4-3 and TRBJ2-4; D might be TRBD1 (5 bases). Between the trimmed V and J ends, which lost 3 bases and 7 bases, there was a span of 10 bases. The germline gives CDR1 LGHNA, CDR2 YSLEER. The CDR3 totals 13 residues. CDR3 sequence: CASSHGSGNIQYF. In DNA, the CDR3 is TGCGCCAGCAGCCATGGATCAGGGAACATTCAGTACTTC.

V is TRBV11-3 and J is TRBJ2-3, with D unclear. CDR3 length equals 14 residues. Germline V gives CDR1 SGHNT, CDR2 YENEEA. V was trimmed by 5 bases and J by 4 bases, leaving 13 bases between them. CDR3 nucleotides: TGTGCCAGCAGCCCCGGTCTATTCCCAGATACGCAGTATTTT. It translates to CASSPGLFPDTQYF.

This clone was counted only a few times. The chain uses TRBV12-5 and TRBJ2-7; D might be TRBD2 (5 bases). From germline, CDR1 is LGHNT and CDR2 FRNRAP. Trimming took off 2 bases at V and 3 bases at J, with 5 bases between the two ends. The CDR3 totals 12 residues. CDR3 DNA: TGTGCTAGTGGTTTGAGCGGCTACGAGCAGTACTTC. Residues: CASGLSGYEQYF.